The clone carrying this TCR beta chain occurred once. Its specificity is not known. Sequencing was done on patients that had shown CD8+CD57+ cell expansion by flow cytometry. This specimen comes from a study of CD8+CD57+ T cells in acquired aplastic anemia. General study findings and limits: Lower repertoire diversity than in total CD4+ and CD8+ pools was seen for CD8+CD57+ cells in patients.

Using genomic DNA as the template, TCR beta VDJ and CDR3 profiling was carried out. One entry per CDR3 protein, called by TCRdb with MiXCR from the reads. Among 15,000 to 20,000 distinct CDR3 sequences listed, approximately 40% were seen once. The CDR3 totals 16 residues. Germline values: CDR1 SGHAT, CDR2 FQNNGV. V was clipped by 3 bases and J by 0 bases, with 13 bases between them. The chain is built from TRBV11-2 and TRBJ2-3, with TRBD2 as a possible D gene (6 bases). This clonotype was sampled from a human donor with aplastic anemia. Sequencing input: CD8+CD57+ T cells sorted from PBMCs. Subset indicated: bead-enriched CD8+CD57+ effector memory T cells from SAA patients. In nucleotides, the CDR3 is TGTGCCAGCAGCTTTCGGGGGAGGTCTAGCACAGATACGCAGTATTTT. Translation: CASSFRGRSSTDTQYF.